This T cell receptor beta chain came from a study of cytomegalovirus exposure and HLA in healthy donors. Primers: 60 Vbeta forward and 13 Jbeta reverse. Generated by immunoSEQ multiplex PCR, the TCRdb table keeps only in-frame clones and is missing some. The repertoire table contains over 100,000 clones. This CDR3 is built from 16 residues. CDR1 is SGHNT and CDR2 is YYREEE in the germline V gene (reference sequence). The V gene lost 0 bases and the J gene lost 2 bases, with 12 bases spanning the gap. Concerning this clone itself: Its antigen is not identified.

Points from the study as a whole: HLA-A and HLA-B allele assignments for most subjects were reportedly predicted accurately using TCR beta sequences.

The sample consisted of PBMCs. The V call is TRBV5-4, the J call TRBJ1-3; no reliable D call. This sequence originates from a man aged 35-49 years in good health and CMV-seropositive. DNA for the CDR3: TGTGCCAGCAGCTTGGATCTGGGCTTTCCTGGAAACACCATATATTTT. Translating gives CASSLDLGFPGNTIYF.